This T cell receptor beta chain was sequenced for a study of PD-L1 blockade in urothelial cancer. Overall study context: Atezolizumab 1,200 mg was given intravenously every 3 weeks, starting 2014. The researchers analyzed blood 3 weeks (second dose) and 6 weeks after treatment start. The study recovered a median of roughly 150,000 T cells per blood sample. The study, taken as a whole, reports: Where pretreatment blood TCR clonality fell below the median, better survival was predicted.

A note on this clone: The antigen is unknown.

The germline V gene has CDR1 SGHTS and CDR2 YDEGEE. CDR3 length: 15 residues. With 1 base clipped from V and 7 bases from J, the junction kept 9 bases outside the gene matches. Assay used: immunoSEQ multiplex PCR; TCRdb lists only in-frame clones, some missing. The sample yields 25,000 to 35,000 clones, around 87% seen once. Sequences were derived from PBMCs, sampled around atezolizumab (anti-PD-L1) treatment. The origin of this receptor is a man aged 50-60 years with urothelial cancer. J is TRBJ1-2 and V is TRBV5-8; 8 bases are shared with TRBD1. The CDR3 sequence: CASSLNWQGAGGYTF. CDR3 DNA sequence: TGTGCCAGCAGCTTGAATTGGCAGGGGGCAGGTGGCTACACCTTC.